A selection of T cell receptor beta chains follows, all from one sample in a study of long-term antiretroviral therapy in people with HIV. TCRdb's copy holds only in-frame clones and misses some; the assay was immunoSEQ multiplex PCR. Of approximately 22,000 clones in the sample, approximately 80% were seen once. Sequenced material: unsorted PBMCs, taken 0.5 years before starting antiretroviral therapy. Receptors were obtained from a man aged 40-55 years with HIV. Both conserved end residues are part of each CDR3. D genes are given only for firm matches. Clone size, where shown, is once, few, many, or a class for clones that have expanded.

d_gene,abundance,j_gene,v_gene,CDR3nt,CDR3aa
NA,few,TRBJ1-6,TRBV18,TGTGCCAGCTCACCCCGAGGGGAGTATAATTCACCCCTCCACTTT,CASSPRGEYNSPLHF
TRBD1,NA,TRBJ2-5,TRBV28,TGTGCCAGCAGTTCTTCAACAGGGGTTCAAGAGACCCAGTACTTC,CASSSSTGVQETQYF
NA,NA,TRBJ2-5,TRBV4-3,TGCGCCAGCAGCCAGTGGACAGCGCTCCAAGAGACCCAGTACTTC,CASSQWTALQETQYF
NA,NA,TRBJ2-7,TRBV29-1,TGCAGCGTTGAAATGACCAAAGGGGCCTACGAGCAGTACTTC,CSVEMTKGAYEQYF
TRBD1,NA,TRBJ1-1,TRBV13,TGTGCCAGCAGCATACAGGGGGCCTACACTGAAGCTTTCTTT,CASSIQGAYTEAFF
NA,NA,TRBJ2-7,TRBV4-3,TGCGCCAGCAGCTCAGATGGAGGGTACGAGCAGTACTTC,CASSSDGGYEQYF
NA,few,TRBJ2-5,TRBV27,TGTGCCAGCAGTTTATCGGGGGTGCTTATCCAAGAGACCCAGTACTTC,CASSLSGVLIQETQYF
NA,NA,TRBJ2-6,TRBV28,TGTGCCAGCAGTTCCACTTCTGGGGCCAACGTCCTGACTTTC,CASSSTSGANVLTF
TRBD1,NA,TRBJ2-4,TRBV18,TGTGCCAGCTCACCACAGTCCGGGACAGGGTCCTTCCTAGCCAAAAACATTCAGTACTTC,CASSPQSGTGSFLAKNIQYF
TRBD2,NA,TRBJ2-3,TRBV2,TGTGCCAGCAGGACTAGCGGGGGAACAGATACGCAGTATTTT,CASRTSGGTDTQYF
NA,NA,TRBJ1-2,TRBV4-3,TGCGCCAGCAGCCAAGATCTTTGGACGACGGGGGATGGCTACACCTTC,CASSQDLWTTGDGYTF
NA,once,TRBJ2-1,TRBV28,TGTGCCAGCACCACGCTCGAGGAGCAGTTCTTC,CASTTLEEQFF
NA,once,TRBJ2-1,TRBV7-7,TGTGCTAGCAGCCCGGCTCACCTCCTCTCCTACAATGAGCAGTTCTTC,CASSPAHLLSYNEQFF
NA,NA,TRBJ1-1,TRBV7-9,TGTGCCAGCAGCTTAGCGCTGGCGGCTGAAGCTTTCTTT,CASSLALAAEAFF
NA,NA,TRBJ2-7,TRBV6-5,TGTGCCAGCAGTCCAGGCGGGGGCCCCTACGAGCAGTACTTC,CASSPGGGPYEQYF
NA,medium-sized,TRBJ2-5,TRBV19,TGTGCCAGTACCCCCGGACCAGCCGGGGAGACCCAGTACTTC,CASTPGPAGETQYF
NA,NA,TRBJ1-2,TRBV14,TGTGCCAGCAGCCAAGATTCCTTTAACTATGGCTACACCTTC,CASSQDSFNYGYTF
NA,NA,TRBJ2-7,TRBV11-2,TGTGCCAGCAGCCCCGGGGCAGGCGCCTACGAGCAGTACTTC,CASSPGAGAYEQYF
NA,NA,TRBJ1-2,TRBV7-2,TGTGCCAGCAGCCCAGTCAGGGTACAAGCTAACTATGGCTACACCTTC,CASSPVRVQANYGYTF
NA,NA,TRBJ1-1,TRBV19,TGTGCCAGTAGGGGGGAGGTCCGCGGTGAAGCTTTCTTT,CASRGEVRGEAFF
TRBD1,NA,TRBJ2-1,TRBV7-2,TGTGCCAGCAGCCGGGACAGGGGGCGAAATGAGCAGTTCTTC,CASSRDRGRNEQFF
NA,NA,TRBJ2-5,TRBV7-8,TGTGCCAGCAGCTTAGCATTCCAGACCCAAGAGACCCAGTACTTC,CASSLAFQTQETQYF
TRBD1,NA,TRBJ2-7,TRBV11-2,TGTGCCAGCAGCACCCGGGACAGGACAAGCTCCTACGAGCAGTACTTC,CASSTRDRTSSYEQYF